Below, 24 T cell receptor beta chains from the same sample are listed, as sequenced in a study of early T cells in non-severe SARS-CoV-2 infection. A single record per CDR3 protein comes from TCRdb applying MiXCR to the 5' RACE reads. The sample has tens of thousands of distinct CDR3 sequences, around 15% seen once; the top ten hold roughly 1.4%. The sample was whole blood. All receptors come from an adult who was a healthcare worker with PCR-confirmed SARS-CoV-2 infection or an uninfected control (not recorded which).

There are many counts of this clonotype. The chain employs TRBV5-1 and TRBJ2-5, with 8 bases lining up with TRBD2. CDR3 length: 15 residues. V shed 4 bases and J 1 base; nucleotides not matched to a gene: 6. The germline gives CDR1 SGHRS, CDR2 YFSETQ. As DNA, the CDR3 is TGCGCCAGCAGCCGGGGAGCGGGGGCCCAAGAGACCCAGTACTTC. Translated: CASSRGAGAQETQYF.

The rearrangement links TRBV20-1 to TRBJ2-2; 9 nucleotides match TRBD2. Trimming at V came to 1 base and at J to 5 bases, leaving 5 bases not matched to a gene. CDR1 and CDR2 from the germline V gene are DFQATT and SNEGSKA (reference sequence). The CDR3 runs 15 residues. CDR3 sequence reads: CSARVVLAGTGELFF. CDR3 DNA: TGCAGTGCTAGAGTTGTCCTAGCGGGAACCGGGGAGCTGTTTTTT.

The chain couples TRBV13 to TRBJ1-1; unclear D gene. Germline assignment: CDR1 PRHDT and CDR2 FYEKMQ (reference sequence). V was cut by 6 bases and J by 7 bases, with 9 bases left in between. This CDR3 region has 11 residues. This CDR3 reads CASRLSIEAFF. For the CDR3, the DNA is TGTGCCAGCAGACTTAGCATTGAAGCTTTCTTT. The full variable domain, rest sourced from reference TRBV13 and TRBJ1-1, is AAGVIQSPRHLIKEKRETATLKCYPIPRHDTVYWYQQGPGQDPQFLISFYEKMQSDKGSIPDRFSAQQFSDYHSELNMSSLELGDSALYFCASRLSIEAFFGQGTRLTVV.

This clonotype occurred a few times. CDR3 sequence reads: CASSPFSGGATDTQYF. The CDR3 region has the DNA TGTGCCAGCTCACCGTTTAGCGGGGGGGCCACAGATACGCAGTATTTT. This chain links TRBV18 with TRBJ2-3; 11 bases fit TRBD2. V shed 3 bases, J shed 2 bases, and the junction held 4 bases outside the gene matches. The CDR3 runs to 16 residues. Per the germline V gene, CDR1 is KGHSH and CDR2 is LQKENI.

This clonotype was recorded many times. The V and J genes are TRBV7-4 and TRBJ1-3; TRBD1 aligns across 9 bases. Germline V gene lookup returns CDR1 SGHVT and CDR2 SQSDAQ. V shed 5 bases, J shed 0 bases, and the junction held 8 bases outside the gene matches. This CDR3 has 17 amino acids. CDR3 in DNA: TGTGCCAGCAGCCCACATCCGACAGGGGGCTCTGGAAACACCATATATTTT. Protein sequence: CASSPHPTGGSGNTIYF.

This clonotype has at least ten counts. V and J are TRBV19 and TRBJ1-5; a possible D gene is TRBD1 (6 bases). Germline assignment: CDR1 LNHDA and CDR2 SQIVND (reference sequence). V shed 9 bases and J shed 6 bases, with 24 bases lying between them. This CDR3 has 16 residues. CDR3 loop: CASESGGLISGQPQHF. The CDR3 DNA is TGTGCCAGCGAATCGGGGGGCCTCATATCGGGTCAGCCCCAGCATTTT. Using reference TRBV19 and TRBJ1-5 for the parts outside the CDR3, the full variable domain is DGGITQSPKYLFRKEGQNVTLSCEQNLNHDAMYWYRQDPGQGLRLIYYSQIVNDFQKGDIAEGYSVSREKKESFPLTVTSAQKNPTAFYLCASESGGLISGQPQHFGDGTRLSIL.

This clonotype appeared many times. The genes are TRBV11-2 and TRBJ1-3; 7 bases map to TRBD1. Trimming took 0 bases from V and 6 from J; bases not matched to a gene: 5. The CDR3 is 15 amino acids. The germline V gene has CDR1 SGHAT and CDR2 FQNNGV. The CDR3 protein is CASSLDPGQQNTIYF. The CDR3 bases are TGTGCCAGCAGCTTAGACCCGGGACAGCAAAACACCATATATTTT.

Only a few counts were recorded for this clonotype. The J gene is TRBJ1-2, the V gene TRBV12-3 or TRBV12-4, with TRBD1 matching 7 bases. The CDR3 covers 13 residues. Trimming removed 6 bases from V and 3 bases from J; junction bases left unmatched: 4. In nucleotides, the CDR3 is TGTGCCAGCAGGGGGACAGACCACTATGGCTACACCTTC. Protein: CASRGTDHYGYTF.

The chain has TRBV9 and TRBJ2-3; D not certain. Trimming removed 4 bases from V and 0 bases from J, with 12 bases in between. Germline V gives CDR1 SGDLS, CDR2 YYNGEE. The CDR3 consists of 15 residues. The CDR3 reads CASSPRPASTDTQYF. In DNA, the CDR3 is TGTGCCAGCAGCCCCCGGCCGGCAAGCACAGATACGCAGTATTTT.

V and J are TRBV7-9 and TRBJ1-2; 7 bases match TRBD1. The CDR3 has 16 amino acids. The junction had 13 bases not matched to a gene; V was cut back by 5 bases and J by 4 bases. CDR1 and CDR2 (germline): SEHNR, FQNEAQ (reference sequence). The CDR3 protein is CASSNSRLGGGYGYTF. The CDR3, as DNA: TGTGCCAGCAGCAATTCCCGCCTAGGGGGCGGCTATGGCTACACCTTC.

This clonotype was recorded once. This chain connects TRBV11-1 to TRBJ2-3; D gene unclear. Trimming took off 4 bases at V and 2 bases at J, with 13 bases between the two ends. CDR1 is SGHAT, CDR2 FQDESV, per germline (reference sequence). There are 15 residues in the CDR3. The CDR3 sequence: CASSSQSHPTDTQYF. CDR3 sequence (DNA): TGTGCCAGCAGCTCCCAAAGCCACCCCACAGATACGCAGTATTTT.

This clonotype was seen at least ten times. V usage is TRBV7-3 and J usage is TRBJ1-1; tentatively, D is TRBD1 (5 bases). The CDR3 spans 13 residues. Trimming took off 1 base at V and 5 bases at J, with 8 bases between the two ends. CDR1 is SGHTA, CDR2 FQGTGA, per germline. The chain's CDR3 is CASSLNKGTEAFF. As DNA, the CDR3 is TGTGCCAGCAGCTTAAACAAGGGGACTGAAGCTTTCTTT.

This clonotype was detected many times. The V gene is TRBV12-3 or TRBV12-4, the J gene TRBJ1-4, with TRBD1 matching 8 bases. CDR3 length: 14 amino acids. The V gene end was trimmed by 7 bases and the J gene end by 7 bases; junction bases not matched to a gene: 8. The CDR3 DNA reads as TGTGCCAGCACTCTACAGGGGGAGGGTGAAAAACTGTTTTTT. As protein: CASTLQGEGEKLFF.

Worth noting for this clonotype: Germline and junction disagree at one end, which may indicate a read error. The rearrangement links TRBV7-7 to TRBJ1-1; D perhaps matches TRBD1 (6 bases). Looked up from germline, CDR1 is SSHAT and CDR2 is FNYEAQ (reference sequence). The CDR3 has 13 amino acids. The DNA of the CDR3 is TGTGCTAGCAGCTACACCCAGGGGACTGAAGCTTTCTTT. Its protein is CASSYTQGTEAFF.

This clonotype was picked up many times. This sequence joins TRBV20-1 and TRBJ2-3; D unclear. Germline-derived CDR1 and CDR2 are DFQATT and SNEGSKA (reference sequence). V shed 5 bases and J shed 4 bases, with 7 bases lying between them. This CDR3 spans 11 amino acids. The CDR3 coding sequence is TGCAGTGCTGGGAATTCAGATACGCAGTATTTT. This translates into CSAGNSDTQYF.

The chain uses TRBV27 and TRBJ2-1; TRBD1 might be the D (6 bases). Germline V lookup: CDR1 MNHEY, CDR2 SMNVEV (reference sequence). This CDR3 has 16 amino acids. Trimming stripped 2 bases from V and 5 bases from J, with 16 bases between. DNA of the CDR3: TGTGCCAGCAGTTTACGGCAGGGGCTCACCAACAATGAGCAGTTCTTC. Translated, it gives CASSLRQGLTNNEQFF.

V and J are TRBV6-5 and TRBJ2-3, with D tentatively TRBD2 (5 bases). Trimming pared 0 bases from V and 2 bases from J, leaving 9 bases between. CDR1 is MNHEY and CDR2 is SVGAGI in the germline V gene. The CDR3 covers 15 residues. DNA of the CDR3: TGTGCCAGCAGTTACTCTCCGGGGATCACAGATACGCAGTATTTT. It codes for CASSYSPGITDTQYF.

This chain joins TRBV9 and TRBJ2-3; possibly TRBD1 or TRBD2 for D (5 bases each). V lost 0 bases, J lost 0 bases, and 5 bases lay in between. The CDR3 spans 14 residues. CDR1 is SGDLS and CDR2 is YYNGEE in the germline V gene. CDR3 nucleotides: TGTGCCAGCAGCGTAGGGGGGAGCACAGATACGCAGTATTTT. It specifies CASSVGGSTDTQYF.

This clonotype was seen many times. The chain has TRBV13 and TRBJ1-2, with 8 bases that match TRBD1. This CDR3 has 16 residues. V shed 6 bases, J shed 1 base, and the junction held 10 bases outside the gene matches. The germline V gene encodes CDR1 PRHDT and CDR2 FYEKMQ (reference sequence). The CDR3 nucleotides read TGTGCCAGCAGGAAAGCCGGGACAGGTGTTAACTATGGCTACACCTTC. This encodes CASRKAGTGVNYGYTF.

The table lists this clonotype with many counts. The chain couples TRBV14 to TRBJ1-1, with TRBD1 as a possible D gene (6 bases). Looked up from germline, CDR1 is SGHDN and CDR2 is FVKESK. V gave up 1 base and J gave up 1 base, with 10 bases separating them. The CDR3 is made up of 15 amino acids. The CDR3 spells CASSQAGAGNTEAFF. For the CDR3, the DNA is TGTGCCAGCAGCCAAGCAGGGGCCGGGAACACTGAAGCTTTCTTT.

In DNA form, the CDR3 reads TGTGCCAGCAGTTTAAGGCAGACCTATGGCTACACCTTC. It codes for CASSLRQTYGYTF. The chain uses TRBV12-3 or TRBV12-4 and TRBJ1-2; D unresolved. The CDR3 runs 13 residues. The V end lost 2 bases, the J end lost 4 bases, and 8 bases lay between the germline ends.

This clonotype was observed many times. The chain joins TRBV27 to TRBJ2-5; 12 nucleotides agree with TRBD2. Germline V CDR1 and CDR2: MNHEY, SMNVEV (reference sequence). The V and J ends lost 4 bases and 5 bases, in that order; junction bases with no gene match: 5. The CDR3 is 15 residues long. The DNA of the CDR3 is TGTGCCAGCAGTTCTCTAGCGGGGGGGCCCGAGACCCAGTACTTC. As protein: CASSSLAGGPETQYF.

This clonotype was counted only a few times. V is TRBV20-1 and J is TRBJ2-2, with 9 bases that match TRBD1. CDR1 is DFQATT and CDR2 is SNEGSKA in the germline V gene (reference sequence). The CDR3 is made up of 15 amino acids. V shed 6 bases and J 1 base; nucleotides not matched to a gene: 6. The CDR3 DNA reads TGCAGTGCCAAGGACAGGGGCGTGAACACCGGGGAGCTGTTTTTT. This encodes CSAKDRGVNTGELFF.

The V call is TRBV30, the J call TRBJ2-7; tentatively, D is TRBD1 or TRBD2 (5 bases each). The CDR3 spans 15 residues. V lost 0 bases and J lost 2, with 14 bases in between. Germline V gives CDR1 GTSNPN, CDR2 SVGIG (reference sequence). Written as DNA, the CDR3 is TGTGCCTGGAGTGTACAGAGGGGAGTACCCTACGAGCAGTACTTC. Protein product: CAWSVQRGVPYEQYF. The variable domain in full, completed from reference TRBV30 and TRBJ2-7, reads SQTIHQWPATLVQPVGSPLSLECTVEGTSNPNLYWYRQAAGRGLQLLFYSVGIGQISSEVPQNLSASRPQDRQFILSSKKLLLSDSGFYLCAWSVQRGVPYEQYFGPGTRLTVT.